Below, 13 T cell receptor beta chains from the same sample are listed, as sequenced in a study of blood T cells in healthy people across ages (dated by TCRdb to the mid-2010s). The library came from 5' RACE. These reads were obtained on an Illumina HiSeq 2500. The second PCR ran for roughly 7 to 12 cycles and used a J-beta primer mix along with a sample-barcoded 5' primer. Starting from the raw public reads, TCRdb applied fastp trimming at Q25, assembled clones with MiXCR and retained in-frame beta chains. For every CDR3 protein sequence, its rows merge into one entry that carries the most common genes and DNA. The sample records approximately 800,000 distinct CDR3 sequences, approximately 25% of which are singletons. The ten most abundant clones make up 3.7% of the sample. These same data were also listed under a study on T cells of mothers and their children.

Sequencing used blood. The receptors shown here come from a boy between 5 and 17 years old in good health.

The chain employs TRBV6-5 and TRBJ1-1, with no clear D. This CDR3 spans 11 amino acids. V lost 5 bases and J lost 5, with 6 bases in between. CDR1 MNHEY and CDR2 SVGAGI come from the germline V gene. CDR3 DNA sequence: TGTGCCAGCAGTGGGCTGACTGAAGCTTTCTTT. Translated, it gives CASSGLTEAFF.

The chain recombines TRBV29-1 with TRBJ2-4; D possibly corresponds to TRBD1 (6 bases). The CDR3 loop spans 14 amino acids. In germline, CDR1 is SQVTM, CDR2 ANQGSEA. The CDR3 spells CNVRGFQAKNIQYF. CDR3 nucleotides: TGCAACGTGAGGGGGTTTCAGGCCAAAAACATTCAGTACTTC.

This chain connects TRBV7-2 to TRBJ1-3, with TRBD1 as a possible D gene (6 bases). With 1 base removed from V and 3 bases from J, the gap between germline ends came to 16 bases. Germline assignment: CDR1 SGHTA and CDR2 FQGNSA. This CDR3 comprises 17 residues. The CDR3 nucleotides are TGTGCCAGCAGCTTAGGGTATACGGACAGACTTGGAAACACCATATATTTT. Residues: CASSLGYTDRLGNTIYF. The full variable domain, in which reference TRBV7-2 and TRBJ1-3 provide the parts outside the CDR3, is GAGVSQSPSNKVTEKGKDVELRCDPISGHTALYWYRQSLGQGLEFLIYFQGNSAPDKSGLPSDRFSAERTGGSVSTLTIQRTQQEDSAVYLCASSLGYTDRLGNTIYFGEGSWLTVV.

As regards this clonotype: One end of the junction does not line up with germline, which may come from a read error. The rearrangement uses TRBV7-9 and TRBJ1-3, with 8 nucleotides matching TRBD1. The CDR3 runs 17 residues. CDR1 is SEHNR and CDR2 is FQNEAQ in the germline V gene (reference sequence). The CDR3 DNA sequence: TGTGCCAGCAGCTTATGGCAGGGGGCACTCTCTGGAAACGCCATATATTTT. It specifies CASSLWQGALSGNAIYF.

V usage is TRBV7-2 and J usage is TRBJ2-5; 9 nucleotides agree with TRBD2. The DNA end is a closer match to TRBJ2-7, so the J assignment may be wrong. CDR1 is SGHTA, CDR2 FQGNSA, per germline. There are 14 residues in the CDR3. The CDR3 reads CASSPSGTGYEQYF. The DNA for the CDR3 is TGTGCCAGCAGCCCTAGCGGGACGGGCTACGAGCAGTACTTC.

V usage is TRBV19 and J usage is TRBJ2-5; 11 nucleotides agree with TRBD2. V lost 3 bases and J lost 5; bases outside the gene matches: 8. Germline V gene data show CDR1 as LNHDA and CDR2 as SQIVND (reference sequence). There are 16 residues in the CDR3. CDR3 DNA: TGTGCCAGTAGTATGGCCCCTAGCGGGAGGATTGAGACCCAGTACTTC. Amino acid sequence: CASSMAPSGRIETQYF. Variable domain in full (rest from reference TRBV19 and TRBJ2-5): DGGITQSPKYLFRKEGQNVTLSCEQNLNHDAMYWYRQDPGQGLRLIYYSQIVNDFQKGDIAEGYSVSREKKESFPLTVTSAQKNPTAFYLCASSMAPSGRIETQYFGPGTRLLVL.

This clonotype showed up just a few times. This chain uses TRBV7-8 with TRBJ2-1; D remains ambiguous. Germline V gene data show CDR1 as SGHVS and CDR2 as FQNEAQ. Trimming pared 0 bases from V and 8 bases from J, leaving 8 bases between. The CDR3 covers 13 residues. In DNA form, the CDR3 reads TGTGCCAGCAGCTTAGCTTCCGCAGATGAGCAGTTCTTC. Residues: CASSLASADEQFF.

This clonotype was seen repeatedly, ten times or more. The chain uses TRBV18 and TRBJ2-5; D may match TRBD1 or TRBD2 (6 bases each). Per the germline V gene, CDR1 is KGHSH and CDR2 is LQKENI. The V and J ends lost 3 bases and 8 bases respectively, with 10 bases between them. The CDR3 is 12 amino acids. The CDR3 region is CASSPRDNTQYF. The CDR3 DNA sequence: TGTGCCAGCTCACCGCGGGACAACACCCAGTACTTC.

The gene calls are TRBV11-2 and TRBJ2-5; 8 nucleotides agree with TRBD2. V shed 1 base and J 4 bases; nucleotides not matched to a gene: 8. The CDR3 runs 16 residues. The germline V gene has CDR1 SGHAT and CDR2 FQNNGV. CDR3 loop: CASSLGRSGRGETQYF. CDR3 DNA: TGTGCCAGCAGCTTAGGTAGGAGCGGGAGAGGAGAGACCCAGTACTTC.

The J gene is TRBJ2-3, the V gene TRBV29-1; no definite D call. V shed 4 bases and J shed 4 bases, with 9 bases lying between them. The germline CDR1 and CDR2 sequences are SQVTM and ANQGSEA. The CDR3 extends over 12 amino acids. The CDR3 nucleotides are TGCAGCGTTGTAGTGGACGCAGATACGCAGTATTTT. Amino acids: CSVVVDADTQYF.

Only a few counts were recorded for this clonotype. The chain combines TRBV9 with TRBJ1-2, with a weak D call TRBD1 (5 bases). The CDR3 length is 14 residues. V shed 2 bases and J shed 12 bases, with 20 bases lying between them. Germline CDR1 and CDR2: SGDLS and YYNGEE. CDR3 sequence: CASSVGAESVPHTF. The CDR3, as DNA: TGTGCCAGCAGCGTCGGGGCGGAGAGTGTTCCCCACACCTTC.

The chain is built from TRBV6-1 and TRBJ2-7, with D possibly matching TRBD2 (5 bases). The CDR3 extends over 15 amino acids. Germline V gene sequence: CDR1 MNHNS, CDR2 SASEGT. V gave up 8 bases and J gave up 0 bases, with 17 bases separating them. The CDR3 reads CASALGETVSYEQYF. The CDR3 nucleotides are TGTGCCAGCGCCCTGGGAGAGACGGTCTCCTACGAGCAGTACTTC.

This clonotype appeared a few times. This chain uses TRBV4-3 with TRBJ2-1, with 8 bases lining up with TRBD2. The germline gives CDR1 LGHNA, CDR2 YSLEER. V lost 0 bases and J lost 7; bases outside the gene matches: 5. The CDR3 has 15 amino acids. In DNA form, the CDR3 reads TGCGCCAGCAGCCAAGATCGGGGGGGCTTGAATGAGCAGTTCTTC. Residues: CASSQDRGGLNEQFF.